Below, 30 T cell receptor beta chains from the same sample are listed, as sequenced in a study of early T cells in non-severe SARS-CoV-2 infection. MiXCR, applied by TCRdb to the 5' RACE reads, yields one record per CDR3 protein. The profile shows 84,000 or so distinct CDR3 sequences, around an eighth of them singletons. Sequenced material: whole blood. The source of these receptors is an adult who was a healthcare worker with PCR-confirmed SARS-CoV-2 infection or an uninfected control (not recorded which).

This clonotype has more than one count but fewer than ten. CDR3 in amino acids: CASSRASIRETQYF. The CDR3 DNA is TGTGCCAGCAGCAGGGCCTCCATCCGGGAGACCCAGTACTTC. The chain couples TRBV6-6 to TRBJ2-5, with a possible D match to TRBD1 (5 bases). Germline CDR1 and CDR2: MNHNY and SVGAGI (reference sequence). The CDR3 spans 14 residues. V dropped 6 bases and J dropped 5 bases, with 16 bases sitting between them.

At least ten counts were recorded for this clonotype. The chain links TRBV9 to TRBJ2-1, with 9 bases that match TRBD2. This CDR3 contains 15 residues. V lost 0 bases, J lost 7 bases, and 5 bases stayed unmatched. CDR1 SGDLS and CDR2 YYNGEE come from the germline V gene. The CDR3 DNA follows: TGTGCCAGCAGCGTAGGTAGCGGGAGACGTAATGAGCAGTTCTTC. Amino acids: CASSVGSGRRNEQFF.

This clonotype was detected many times. The chain links TRBV6-1 to TRBJ2-7; no reliable D call. Deletions cut 3 bases from V and 1 base from J, with 13 bases between. This CDR3 is built from 15 residues. The germline V gene encodes CDR1 MNHNS and CDR2 SASEGT. The CDR3 loop reads CASSEIGSFSYEQYF. The CDR3 coding sequence is TGTGCCAGCAGTGAGATTGGGTCTTTTTCCTACGAGCAGTACTTC.

This clonotype has more than one count but fewer than ten. This chain uses TRBV10-3 with TRBJ1-5; the D is unclear. CDR1 is ENHRY, CDR2 SYGVKD, per germline. The CDR3 is made up of 15 amino acids. Trimming cost V 6 bases and J 1 base, with 13 bases left between them. CDR3 residues: CAISDGSFSNQPQHF. Written as DNA, the CDR3 is TGTGCCATCAGCGACGGGAGCTTCAGCAATCAGCCCCAGCATTTT.

There are a few counts of this clonotype. The chain uses TRBV9 and TRBJ2-3; no clear D. This CDR3 is built from 13 residues. Trimming took 0 bases from V and 4 from J, leaving 6 bases between them. Germline CDR1 is SGDLS and CDR2 is YYNGEE. As DNA, the CDR3 is TGTGCCAGCAGCGTAGGGCCCCCAGATACGCAGTATTTT. Protein product: CASSVGPPDTQYF.

The chain joins TRBV12-3 or TRBV12-4 to TRBJ2-2; no reliable D call. The CDR3 has 12 amino acids. The V gene lost 3 bases and the J gene lost 4 bases, with 3 bases spanning the gap. The CDR3 DNA reads as TGTGCCAGCAGTTTCCTCACCGGGGAGCTGTTTTTT. Protein product: CASSFLTGELFF.

This clonotype was recorded many times. The chain couples TRBV7-2 to TRBJ1-2; D is possibly TRBD1 (6 bases). This CDR3 is built from 13 residues. Deletions cut 3 bases from V and 4 bases from J, with 9 bases between. The germline V gene encodes CDR1 SGHTA and CDR2 FQGNSA. The CDR3 loop reads CASSFQDSYGYTF. Written as DNA, the CDR3 is TGTGCCAGCAGCTTCCAGGACAGCTATGGCTACACCTTC.

This clonotype was observed at least ten times. This chain uses TRBV5-1 with TRBJ2-5; D is possibly TRBD2 (5 bases). Trimming pared 2 bases from V and 3 bases from J, leaving 8 bases between. Germline-derived CDR1 and CDR2 are SGHRS and YFSETQ. The CDR3 is 13 amino acids. CDR3 nucleotide sequence: TGCGCCAGCAGCTTAATCGGGAAAGAGACCCAGTACTTC. It yields the protein CASSLIGKETQYF.

In its sample, this clonotype was seen many times. The V and J genes are TRBV7-2 and TRBJ2-7, with TRBD1 as a possible D gene (5 bases). The CDR3 is 14 residues long. Germline assignment: CDR1 SGHTA and CDR2 FQGNSA. V was clipped by 1 base and J by 2 bases, with 9 bases between them. This CDR3 is CASSLGGKTYEQYF. CDR3 in DNA: TGTGCCAGCAGCTTAGGGGGCAAAACCTACGAGCAGTACTTC.

This rearrangement joins TRBV3-1 to TRBJ2-7, with D possibly TRBD1 on 6 matching bases. The CDR3 has 15 residues. Trimming pared 0 bases from V and 3 bases from J, leaving 12 bases between. The germline CDR1 and CDR2 sequences are LGHDT and YNNKEL (reference sequence). Here the CDR3 reads CASSQDSARGYEQYF. The CDR3 DNA sequence: TGTGCCAGCAGCCAAGATTCTGCCAGGGGCTACGAGCAGTACTTC.

Ten or more counts support this clonotype. J is TRBJ1-6 and V is TRBV29-1; perhaps TRBD1 as D (5 bases). Germline assignment: CDR1 SQVTM and CDR2 ANQGSEA. Deletions cut 7 bases from V and 0 bases from J, with 22 bases between. The CDR3 has 18 residues. CDR3 region: CSAGTGDFIVSYNSPLHF. The CDR3 coding sequence is TGCAGCGCCGGGACGGGGGATTTTATTGTCTCCTATAATTCACCCCTCCACTTT.

This chain connects TRBV7-9 to TRBJ1-1; no clear D. The ends were cut back, 10 bases at V and 1 base at J, with 10 bases in the middle. The CDR3 has 12 amino acids. CDR1 and CDR2 (germline): SEHNR, FQNEAQ (reference sequence). CDR3 protein: CAIPITNTEAFF. The CDR3 bases are TGTGCCATCCCGATTACGAACACTGAAGCTTTCTTT.

The chain carries TRBV20-1 and TRBJ2-5; D possibly corresponds to TRBD2 (6 bases). Germline lookup yields CDR1 DFQATT and CDR2 SNEGSKA (reference sequence). The length of the CDR3 is 14 residues. V lost 6 bases and J lost 1, with 15 bases in between. As DNA, the CDR3 is TGCAGTGCCCCATCAGGTAGCGGCCAAGAGACCCAGTACTTC. Its translation is CSAPSGSGQETQYF.

The sample holds many counts of this clonotype. J is TRBJ1-2 and V is TRBV28, with D perhaps TRBD1 (6 bases). Germline V gene data show CDR1 as MDHEN and CDR2 as SYDVKM. Trimming removed 7 bases at V and 4 bases at J, with 7 bases between. The length of the CDR3 is 11 residues. The chain's CDR3 is CASKGGYGYTF. CDR3 nucleotides: TGTGCCAGCAAGGGGGGCTATGGCTACACCTTC.

In this sample, this clonotype turned up a few times. This chain connects TRBV3-1 to TRBJ1-1; 8 positions agree with TRBD1. CDR3 size: 14 residues. Germline-derived CDR1 and CDR2 are LGHDT and YNNKEL (reference sequence). The J segment lost 6 bases and the V segment lost 3 bases, leaving 6 bases of the junction unmatched. The CDR3 coding sequence is TGTGCCAGCAGCCACTTGGACAGGGTTGCTGAAGCTTTCTTT. As protein: CASSHLDRVAEAFF.

This clonotype was found many times. Written as DNA, the CDR3 is TGTGCCAGCTCACGGGGGGAAAGGAGCAATCAGCCCCAGCATTTT. This sequence encodes CASSRGERSNQPQHF. V and J are TRBV18 and TRBJ1-5, with D perhaps matching TRBD1 (5 bases). Germline V gene sequence: CDR1 KGHSH, CDR2 LQKENI. The V and J ends lost 4 bases and 1 base respectively, with 11 bases between them. There are 15 residues in the CDR3.

This clonotype showed up just a few times. The V and J genes are TRBV9 and TRBJ1-3; D is ambiguous. CDR3 length: 13 amino acids. V lost 7 bases and J lost 6, with 14 bases in between. The germline V gene has CDR1 SGDLS and CDR2 YYNGEE. CDR3 sequence (DNA): TGTGCCAGCGGAGGCGGTGGGGAAAACACCATATATTTT. Encoded protein: CASGGGGENTIYF.

The chain is built from TRBV29-1 and TRBJ2-5; TRBD2 might be the D (6 bases). Germline CDR1 and CDR2: SQVTM and ANQGSEA. Trimming cost V 8 bases and J 5 bases, with 15 bases left between them. The CDR3 is made up of 12 amino acids. In nucleotides, the CDR3 is TGCAGCTTTTGCGGCGGGGACGAGACCCAGTACTTC. It encodes CSFCGGDETQYF.

This clonotype has at least ten counts. CDR3 nucleotides: TGTGCCAGCAGCCTCCGAACACCTACGAACACCGGGGAGCTGTTTTTT. It codes for CASSLRTPTNTGELFF. The chain employs TRBV11-2 and TRBJ2-2; D gene ambiguous. CDR1 is SGHAT and CDR2 is FQNNGV in the germline V gene. V lost 5 bases and J 0 bases, leaving 13 bases between the germline ends. CDR3 length equals 16 residues.

V gene TRBV2 combines with J gene TRBJ2-2; D might be TRBD1 or TRBD2, each matching 5 bases. The CDR3 covers 14 residues. The germline CDR1 and CDR2 sequences are SNHLY and FYNNEI. V was shortened by 8 bases and J by 6 bases, with 16 bases between the two germline ends. The CDR3 bases are TGTGCCAGCTACGGGGCTCGTTCTCCCGGGGAGCTGTTTTTT. Translated: CASYGARSPGELFF.

In its sample, this clonotype was seen many times. This chain joins TRBV5-1 and TRBJ2-4; the match to TRBD1 covers 12 bases. With V trimmed by 4 bases and J by 7 bases, 6 bases remained unmatched. The CDR3 is 15 residues long. Germline V lookup: CDR1 SGHRS, CDR2 YFSETQ. The CDR3 bases are TGCGCCAGCAGCCCGGGACAGGGGGCGGGGAACATTCAGTACTTC. Its protein product is CASSPGQGAGNIQYF.

A few counts support this clonotype. The chain uses TRBV6-6 and TRBJ2-7; the D is unclear. V was pared by 0 bases and J by 2 bases, with 8 bases between. This CDR3 is built from 14 residues. CDR1 and CDR2 from the germline V gene are MNHNY and SVGAGI (reference sequence). CDR3 DNA sequence: TGTGCCAGCAGTTACTCGACCAGCACCTACGAGCAGTACTTC. Its translation: CASSYSTSTYEQYF.

The chain couples TRBV15 to TRBJ2-3, with 11 bases fitting TRBD2. With V trimmed by 3 bases and J by 2 bases, 7 bases remained unmatched. CDR3 length: 17 amino acids. Germline CDR1 reads LNHNV; CDR2 reads YYDKDF (reference sequence). CDR3 coding DNA: TGTGCCACCAGCAGGGCACTACTAGCGGGGGTCACAGATACGCAGTATTTT. This codes for CATSRALLAGVTDTQYF.

This clonotype has a handful of counts. The chain recombines TRBV2 with TRBJ1-2, with D maybe TRBD1 (6 bases). Trimming pared 6 bases from V and 5 bases from J, leaving 28 bases between. CDR3 length: 18 amino acids. CDR1 is SNHLY, CDR2 FYNNEI, per germline. CDR3 in DNA: TGTGCCAGCAGCCCCCTACAGGGAGACATAACACAGCCATATGGCTACACCTTC. Amino acid sequence: CASSPLQGDITQPYGYTF. The entire variable domain, with the rest obtained from reference TRBV2 and TRBJ1-2, is as follows: EPEVTQTPSHQVTQMGQEVILRCVPISNHLYFYWYRQILGQKVEFLVSFYNNEISEKSEIFDDQFSVERPDGSNFTLKIRSTKLEDSAMYFCASSPLQGDITQPYGYTFGSGTRLTVV.

This clonotype came up once. The genes are TRBV28 and TRBJ2-7; TRBD1 might be the D (6 bases). This CDR3 is 15 amino acids long. Germline V lookup: CDR1 MDHEN, CDR2 SYDVKM. The V end was cut by 6 bases, the J end by 2 bases, with 17 bases between. The CDR3 here is CASRSTGWATYEQYF. The CDR3, as DNA: TGTGCCAGCAGGTCCACAGGGTGGGCAACCTACGAGCAGTACTTC. The complete variable domain, with remaining parts taken from reference TRBV28 and TRBJ2-7, reads DVKVTQSSRYLVKRTGEKVFLECVQDMDHENMFWYRQDPGLGLRLIYFSYDVKMKEKGDIPEGYSVSREKKERFSLILESASTNQTSMYLCASRSTGWATYEQYFGPGTRLTVT.

This clonotype was found a few times. V gene TRBV5-5 combines with J gene TRBJ1-4; D remains ambiguous. Trimming shortened V by 4 bases and J by 4 bases, and 14 bases separated the two germline ends. Germline values: CDR1 SGHKS, CDR2 YYEKEE (reference sequence). The CDR3 is 15 residues long. Here the CDR3 reads CASSRLGEDNEKLFF. In DNA, the CDR3 is TGTGCCAGCAGCCGGCTCGGGGAGGATAATGAAAAACTGTTTTTT.

This clonotype was counted only a few times. The chain has TRBV30 and TRBJ2-6, with D perhaps given as TRBD1 or TRBD2 (5 bases each). Per germline, CDR1 GTSNPN and CDR2 SVGIG (reference sequence). CDR3 length: 14 residues. The CDR3 bases are TGTGCGGGGTCCAACGGGGCAGGGGCCAACGTCCTGACTTTC. Translated, it gives CAGSNGAGANVLTF. Using reference TRBV30 and TRBJ2-6 for the parts outside the CDR3, the full variable domain is SQTIHQWPATLVQPVGSPLSLECTVEGTSNPNLYWYRQAAGRGLQLLFYSVGIGQISSEVPQNLSASRPQDRQFILSSKKLLLSDSGFYLCAGSNGAGANVLTFGAGSRLTVL.

This clonotype has at least ten counts. The V call is TRBV7-8, the J call TRBJ2-3; 8 nucleotides match TRBD2. After removal of 1 base from V and 0 bases from J, the junction contained 3 bases not matched to a gene. From germline, CDR1 is SGHVS and CDR2 FQNEAQ. The CDR3 is 16 amino acids. The CDR3 loop reads CASSLELAESTDTQYF. The CDR3 bases are TGTGCCAGCAGCTTAGAACTAGCGGAGAGCACAGATACGCAGTATTTT. Drawing the rest from reference TRBV7-8 and TRBJ2-3, the complete variable domain is GAGVSQSPRYKVAKRGQDVALRCDPISGHVSLFWYQQALGQGPEFLTYFQNEAQLDKSGLPSDRFFAERPEGSVSTLKIQRTQQEDSAVYLCASSLELAESTDTQYFGPGTRLTVL.

In this sample, this clonotype turned up a few times. At one of its ends the junction is not consistent with the germline gene, which may arise from a read error. V gene TRBV5-1 combines with J gene TRBJ2-3; TRBD1 might be the D (6 bases). Per the germline V gene, CDR1 is SGHRS and CDR2 is YFSETQ. The CDR3 length is 13 residues. The DNA of the CDR3 is TGCGCCAGCAGCTCCCCCCCAGTGGGTCGGACAGATTTT. This sequence encodes CASSSPPVGRTDF. Looking up the rest from reference TRBV5-1 and TRBJ2-3 gives the full variable domain: KAGVTQTPRYLIKTRGQQVTLSCSPISGHRSVSWYQQTPGQGLQFLFEYFSETQRNKGNFPGRFSGRQFSNSRSEMNVSTLELGDSALYLCASSSPPVGRTDFGPGTRLTVL.

This clonotype has a count of ten or more. CDR3 nucleotides: TGTGCCAGCAGTGAACCCGGGACAGGCTTCTACGAGCAGTACTTC. This gives the protein CASSEPGTGFYEQYF. The genes are TRBV2 and TRBJ2-7; 8 bases agree with TRBD1. Germline-derived CDR1 and CDR2 are SNHLY and FYNNEI. The CDR3 length is 15 residues. J gave up 3 bases and V 2 bases, and 6 bases lay outside the gene matches.